This T cell receptor (beta chain) appears in the sequencing data of a study of cytomegalovirus exposure and HLA in healthy donors. Across the whole study: For the approximately 430 genotyped donors, 80% to 90% fell within the Caucasian-associated ancestry cluster. Findings of the study overall: HLA alleles were associated with 16,951 TCR beta sequences in a later analysis at 0.05 false discovery rate. According to an earlier analysis, most TCR beta V segments yielded productive rearrangements about 87% or about 30% of the time. Published work reported that the classifier diagnosed cytomegalovirus status with high specificity and sensitivity.

In its sample, this clone was seen once. Its specificity is unknown. The PCR made use of 60 Vbeta and 13 Jbeta primers. The data were produced by immunoSEQ multiplex PCR, yet TCRdb's version contains in-frame clones alone and is incomplete. The sample includes around 170,000 clones, more than 70% seen only once; the top ten take 0.38%. The CDR3 spans 20 residues. Germline CDR1 SGHRS, CDR2 YFSETQ. J was trimmed by 0 bases and V by 3 bases; bases with no gene match: 19. Source material: PBMCs. V and J are TRBV5-1 and TRBJ1-1, with 8 bases matching TRBD1. The receptor was derived from a boy between 2 and 10 years old in good health and CMV-seronegative. The CDR3 is CASSSDLRRQGPLMNTEAFF. The DNA of the CDR3 is TGCGCCAGCAGCTCCGATCTAAGAAGACAGGGGCCCCTCATGAACACTGAAGCTTTCTTT.